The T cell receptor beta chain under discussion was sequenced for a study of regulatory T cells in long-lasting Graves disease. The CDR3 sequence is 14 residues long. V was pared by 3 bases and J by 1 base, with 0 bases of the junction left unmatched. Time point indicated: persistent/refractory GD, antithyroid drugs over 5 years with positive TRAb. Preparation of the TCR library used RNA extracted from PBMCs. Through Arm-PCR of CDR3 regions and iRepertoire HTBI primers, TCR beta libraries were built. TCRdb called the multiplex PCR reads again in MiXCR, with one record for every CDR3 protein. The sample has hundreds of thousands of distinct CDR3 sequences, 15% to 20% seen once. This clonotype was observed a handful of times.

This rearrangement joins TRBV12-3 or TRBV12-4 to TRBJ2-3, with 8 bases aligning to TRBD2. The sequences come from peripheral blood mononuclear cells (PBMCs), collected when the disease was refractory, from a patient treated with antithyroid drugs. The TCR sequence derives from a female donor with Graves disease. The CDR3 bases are TGTGCCAGCAGTTTTAGCGGGGGCACAGATACGCAGTATTTT. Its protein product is CASSFSGGTDTQYF.